The 16 T cell receptor beta chains below were found in one sample sequenced in a study of T cell responses to AZD1222 COVID-19 vaccine. The data were produced by immunoSEQ multiplex PCR, yet TCRdb's version contains in-frame clones alone and is incomplete. The sample has approximately 99,000 clones, 90% to 95% seen once. The material sequenced was peripheral blood, taken 28 days after the second AZD1222 dose. Every receptor here comes from an adult who received the AZD1222 COVID-19 vaccine.

Written as DNA, the CDR3 is TGCGCCAGCAGTGAGGGAGGCCAGGGGGTTGCGGAGACCCAGTACTTC. Translated: CASSEGGQGVAETQYF. The chain is built from TRBV10-1 and TRBJ2-5; 7 bases align to TRBD1. Germline V gives CDR1 WNHNN, CDR2 SYGVQD (reference sequence). With V trimmed by 2 bases and J by 5 bases, 11 bases remained unmatched. The CDR3 covers 16 residues.

V and J are TRBV24-1 and TRBJ2-3; 16 bases match TRBD2. Germline CDR1 and CDR2: KGHDR and SFDVKD. V lost 4 bases and J lost 2; bases outside the gene matches: 5. CDR3 length equals 18 residues. In nucleotides, the CDR3 is TGTGCCACCAGTGAAGGGACTAGCGGGAGGGCCTTCACAGATACGCAGTATTTT. This translates into CATSEGTSGRAFTDTQYF.

This chain connects TRBV6-5 to TRBJ2-5; 7 nucleotides align to TRBD1. The germline CDR1 and CDR2 sequences are MNHEY and SVGAGI. V shed 4 bases, J shed 3 bases, and the junction held 5 bases outside the gene matches. The CDR3 has 14 residues. For the CDR3, the DNA is TGTGCCAGCAGTTTTAACGGACAGGAAGAGACCCAGTACTTC. It codes for CASSFNGQEETQYF.

The genes are TRBV18 and TRBJ1-3; D remains unclear. CDR3 length equals 14 residues. Trimming took off 2 bases at V and 1 base at J, with 6 bases between the two ends. Germline assignment: CDR1 KGHSH and CDR2 LQKENI. CDR3 region: CASSPEGSGNTIYF. Written as DNA, the CDR3 is TGTGCCAGCTCACCAGAGGGTTCTGGAAACACCATATATTTT.

The chain uses TRBV28 and TRBJ1-2; the match to TRBD1 covers 8 bases. The germline V gene encodes CDR1 MDHEN and CDR2 SYDVKM. The trim removed 4 bases at V and 4 bases at J, leaving 8 bases unmatched. The CDR3 contains 15 residues. CDR3 bases: TGTGCCAGCAGTTACGGGACAGGTGGTGGCTATGGCTACACCTTC. It translates to CASSYGTGGGYGYTF.

The chain couples TRBV27 to TRBJ2-1; D tentatively fits TRBD1 or TRBD2 (5 bases each). V was pared by 5 bases and J by 3 bases, with 14 bases between. This CDR3 has 15 amino acids. From germline, CDR1 is MNHEY and CDR2 SMNVEV (reference sequence). The CDR3 region has the DNA TGTGCCAGCAGTGAAATCCGGGACGTCTACAATGAGCAGTTCTTC. It is translated as CASSEIRDVYNEQFF.

This rearrangement joins TRBV10-2 to TRBJ1-3, with 9 bases matching TRBD1. V dropped 6 bases and J dropped 4; count of bases not matched to a gene: 10. The CDR3 covers 16 residues. Germline-derived CDR1 and CDR2 are WSHSY and SAAADI. CDR3: CASSNTGGSGGNTIYF. CDR3 in DNA: TGCGCCAGCAGCAACACAGGGGGCTCGGGAGGAAACACCATATATTTT.

J is TRBJ1-1 and V is TRBV19; TRBD1 is a possible D gene (5 bases). V gave up 5 bases and J gave up 0 bases, with 10 bases separating them. CDR3 size: 14 residues. In germline, CDR1 is LNHDA, CDR2 SQIVND (reference sequence). CDR3 coding DNA: TGTGCCAGTAGTTGGGACGCGATGAACACTGAAGCTTTCTTT. It is translated as CASSWDAMNTEAFF.

The genes are TRBV5-6 and TRBJ2-5; 8 nucleotides align to TRBD2. This CDR3 region has 15 residues. The V and J ends lost 4 bases and 4 bases, in that order; junction bases with no gene match: 9. From germline, CDR1 is SGHDT and CDR2 YYEEEE. CDR3 coding DNA: TGTGCCAGCAGCCCGGAGGGGACTAGAGTAGAGACCCAGTACTTC. It specifies CASSPEGTRVETQYF.

This rearrangement joins TRBV5-1 to TRBJ2-2; D is possibly TRBD1 (5 bases). Germline loops: CDR1 SGHRS, CDR2 YFSETQ. The V gene lost 0 bases and the J gene lost 5 bases, with 11 bases spanning the gap. There are 15 residues in the CDR3. CDR3: CASSLVWGATGELFF. In DNA, the CDR3 is TGCGCCAGCAGCTTGGTTTGGGGCGCTACCGGGGAGCTGTTTTTT.

The chain combines TRBV7-9 with TRBJ1-1; D uncertain. The CDR3 has 15 amino acids. Germline CDR1 and CDR2: SEHNR and FQNEAQ (reference sequence). Between the trimmed V and J ends, which lost 3 bases and 1 base, there was a span of 12 bases. In DNA form, the CDR3 reads TGTGCCAGCAGCTTCGCCCTAGGGAAGAACACTGAAGCTTTCTTT. Residues: CASSFALGKNTEAFF.

This sequence joins TRBV28 and TRBJ1-6; TRBD1 matches 10 bases. The germline gives CDR1 MDHEN, CDR2 SYDVKM. This CDR3 spans 18 amino acids. V dropped 5 bases and J dropped 3; count of bases not matched to a gene: 10. CDR3 bases: TGTGCCAGCAGTCCCCTCCCCGGGACAGGGGTCTATAATTCACCCCTCCACTTT. Its protein is CASSPLPGTGVYNSPLHF.

V gene TRBV4-1 combines with J gene TRBJ2-2; D not resolved. The CDR3 is 12 amino acids. The germline V and J ends were trimmed by 7 bases and 2 bases, with 5 bases remaining between them. Germline V gives CDR1 MGHRA, CDR2 YSYEKL. CDR3 in DNA: TGCGCCAGCATGGCCAACACCGGGGAGCTGTTTTTT. Translated: CASMANTGELFF.

The gene calls are TRBV7-2 and TRBJ1-6; D is possibly TRBD1 (6 bases). Germline lookup yields CDR1 SGHTA and CDR2 FQGNSA. The CDR3 has 15 residues. V lost 4 bases and J lost 7, with 14 bases in between. The CDR3 protein is CASSSRDIGNSPLHF. The CDR3 nucleotides are TGTGCCAGCAGCTCCCGGGACATCGGAAATTCACCCCTCCACTTT. The entire variable domain, with the rest obtained from reference TRBV7-2 and TRBJ1-6, is as follows: GAGVSQSPSNKVTEKGKDVELRCDPISGHTALYWYRQSLGQGLEFLIYFQGNSAPDKSGLPSDRFSAERTGGSVSTLTIQRTQQEDSAVYLCASSSRDIGNSPLHFGNGTRLTVT.

The chain joins TRBV5-1 to TRBJ1-1, with D perhaps TRBD1 (5 bases). CDR1 is SGHRS, CDR2 YFSETQ, per germline. Trimming stripped 4 bases from V and 4 bases from J, with 17 bases between. CDR3 length: 15 amino acids. CDR3 nucleotides: TGCGCCAGCAGCAGCTACGGGACGGCGGGCACTGAAGCTTTCTTT. Translation gives CASSSYGTAGTEAFF.

This clone appeared once. V and J are TRBV6-5 and TRBJ2-1; 9 nucleotides align to TRBD2. After removal of 5 bases from V and 10 bases from J, the junction contained 12 bases not matched to a gene. CDR3 length: 15 amino acids. Germline CDR1 MNHEY, CDR2 SVGAGI. CDR3 coding DNA: TGTGCCAGCAGTCACAAACCGATGGCGGGGGGGGAGCAGTTCTTC. Residues: CASSHKPMAGGEQFF.